The clone carrying this T cell receptor (beta chain) was found many times. Its antigen is currently unknown. At one end, the junction sequence differs from germline, possibly due to a read error. The record originates from a study of CD8+CD57+ T cells in acquired aplastic anemia. Findings of the study overall: Around 27 CD8+ CDR3 sequences occurred in both the patients and the controls. Significance was not reached for CD8+ Simpson's diversity between patients and controls.

Profiles of TCR beta VDJ and CDR3 were generated from a genomic DNA template. TCRdb fed the reads into MiXCR, producing one record per CDR3 protein. The sample carries more than 150,000 distinct CDR3 sequences, roughly half recorded once. This CDR3 spans 13 amino acids. This sequence joins TRBV12-3 or TRBV12-4 and TRBJ1-2; tentatively, D is TRBD1 (6 bases). Sequencing used sorted CD4+, CD8+, or CD8+CD57+ T cells (not recorded which) from PBMCs. The receptor's source is a human donor in good health. CDR3 sequence (DNA): TGTGCCAACAGTCTACAGGGAAACTATGGCTACACCTTC. Amino acid sequence: CANSLQGNYGYTF.